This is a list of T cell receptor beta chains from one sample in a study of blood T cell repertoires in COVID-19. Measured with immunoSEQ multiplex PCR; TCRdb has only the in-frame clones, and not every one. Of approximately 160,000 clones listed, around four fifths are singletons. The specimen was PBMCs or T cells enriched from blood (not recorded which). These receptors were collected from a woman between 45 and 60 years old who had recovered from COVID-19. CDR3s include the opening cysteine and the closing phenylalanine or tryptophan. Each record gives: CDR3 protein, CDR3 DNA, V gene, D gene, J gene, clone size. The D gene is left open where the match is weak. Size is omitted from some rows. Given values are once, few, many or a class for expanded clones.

CDR3: CASSRTEWRPETQYF; DNA: TGTGCCAGCTCACGAACAGAGTGGAGGCCAGAGACCCAGTACTTC; V: TRBV18; D: .; J: TRBJ2-5; size: .
CDR3: CASSLGEANTGELFF; DNA: TGTGCCAGCAGCTTAGGGGAGGCCAACACCGGGGAGCTGTTTTTT; V: TRBV7-9; D: .; J: TRBJ2-2; size: .
CDR3: CASSVGRDRPQYF; DNA: TGTGCCAGCAGTGTGGGGAGGGACAGGCCCCAGTACTTC; V: TRBV2; D: .; J: TRBJ2-7; size: .
CDR3: CASSGGTNQPQHF; DNA: TGTGCCAGCAGCGGAGGGACGAATCAGCCCCAGCATTTT; V: TRBV7-9; D: .; J: TRBJ1-5; size: .
CDR3: CASSSPLAGRAGELFF; DNA: TGTGCCAGCAGCTCCCCGTTGGCAGGGAGGGCCGGGGAGCTGTTTTTT; V: TRBV7-8; D: TRBD2; J: TRBJ2-2; size: .
CDR3: CASEFRTVGNTEAFF; DNA: TGTGCCAGCGAGTTCCGGACAGTGGGGAACACTGAAGCTTTCTTT; V: TRBV7-3; D: .; J: TRBJ1-1; size: .
CDR3: CASSSTAQETQYF; DNA: TGTGCCAGCAGCTCGACAGCGCAAGAGACCCAGTACTTC; V: TRBV7-3; D: .; J: TRBJ2-5; size: .
CDR3: CASSGGAGSPDTQYF; DNA: TGTGCCAGCAGCGGGGGGGCAGGGAGTCCAGATACGCAGTATTTT; V: TRBV2; D: TRBD2; J: TRBJ2-3; size: .
CDR3: CASSWSGETYEQYF; DNA: TGTGCCAGCAGTTGGTCAGGGGAGACCTACGAGCAGTACTTC; V: TRBV27; D: .; J: TRBJ2-7; size: .
CDR3: CASRRQGWVHGYTF; DNA: TGCGCCAGCAGGCGACAGGGGTGGGTTCATGGCTACACCTTC; V: TRBV10-1; D: TRBD1; J: TRBJ1-2; size: .
CDR3: CASSVGVSLVGAPYEQYF; DNA: TGTGCCAGCAGCGTTGGTGTTTCGTTAGTGGGAGCTCCCTACGAGCAGTACTTC; V: TRBV5-5; D: .; J: TRBJ2-7; size: once
CDR3: CASSMGLAGITDTQYF; DNA: TGTGCCAGTAGTATGGGACTAGCGGGAATAACAGATACGCAGTATTTT; V: TRBV19; D: TRBD2; J: TRBJ2-3; size: .
CDR3: CASSEFAPSSYEQYF; DNA: TGTGCCAGCAGTGAATTTGCCCCTAGCTCCTACGAGCAGTACTTC; V: TRBV2; D: .; J: TRBJ2-7; size: .
CDR3: CASSSTGSGREKLFF; DNA: TGTGCCAGCAGTTCGACAGGATCCGGACGAGAAAAACTGTTTTTT; V: TRBV6-5; D: .; J: TRBJ1-4; size: once
CDR3: CSVAGEGTEAFF; DNA: TGCAGCGTTGCAGGGGAGGGGACTGAAGCTTTCTTT; V: TRBV29-1; D: .; J: TRBJ1-1; size: .
CDR3: CASSISGSYEQYF; DNA: TGTGCCAGTAGTATCTCAGGCTCCTACGAGCAGTACTTC; V: TRBV19; D: .; J: TRBJ2-7; size: .
CDR3: CASSSSGTSSEQFF; DNA: TGTGCTAGCAGTTCTAGCGGTACGAGCAGTGAGCAGTTCTTC; V: TRBV7-7; D: TRBD2; J: TRBJ2-1; size: .
CDR3: CASSFFTDTQYF; DNA: TGTGCCAGCAGCTTCTTCACAGATACGCAGTATTTT; V: TRBV5-6; D: .; J: TRBJ2-3; size: .
CDR3: CASSSYTRNEQFF; DNA: TGTGCCAGCAGTTCCTATACTCGCAATGAGCAGTTCTTC; V: TRBV12-3/TRBV12-4; D: .; J: TRBJ2-1; size: .
CDR3: CASSLNRGGNQPQHF; DNA: TGCGCCAGCAGCCTCAACAGGGGAGGCAATCAGCCCCAGCATTTT; V: TRBV23-1; D: TRBD1; J: TRBJ1-5; size: .
CDR3: CASSLASAQGGEQFF; DNA: TGTGCCAGCAGTTTAGCTAGCGCTCAGGGGGGTGAGCAGTTCTTC; V: TRBV28; D: .; J: TRBJ2-1; size: .
CDR3: CASNAGTGNTEAFF; DNA: TGTGCCAGCAATGCCGGGACAGGGAACACTGAAGCTTTCTTT; V: TRBV27; D: TRBD1; J: TRBJ1-1; size: .
CDR3: CASSQEPGRTWEQYF; DNA: TGTGCCAGCAGCCAAGAGCCAGGGAGGACTTGGGAGCAGTACTTC; V: TRBV4-2; D: .; J: TRBJ2-7; size: .
CDR3: CASSPGLAGGPSTGELFF; DNA: TGTGCCAGCAGCCCGGGACTAGCGGGAGGGCCGAGCACCGGGGAGCTGTTTTTT; V: TRBV11-2; D: TRBD2; J: TRBJ2-2; size: .
CDR3: CAISVIGTSVEQFF; DNA: TGTGCCATCAGTGTGATAGGGACTAGCGTTGAGCAGTTCTTC; V: TRBV10-3; D: TRBD2; J: TRBJ2-1; size: .
CDR3: CASSLTTSGILYEQYF; DNA: TGTGCCAGCAGCCTGACGACTAGCGGGATCCTCTACGAGCAGTACTTC; V: TRBV5-4; D: TRBD2; J: TRBJ2-7; size: .
CDR3: CATIGPLGATYGGISNQPQHF; DNA: TGTGCCACTATTGGGCCCCTCGGAGCAACTTACGGAGGGATCAGCAATCAGCCCCAGCATTTT; V: TRBV28; D: .; J: TRBJ1-5; size: .
CDR3: CASRGGVSYNEQFF; DNA: TGTGCCAGCAGAGGGGGAGTGTCCTACAATGAGCAGTTCTTC; V: TRBV6-5; D: .; J: TRBJ2-1; size: once
CDR3: CASSQDAGSPSGELFF; DNA: TGTGCCAGCAGCCAAGATGCGGGGAGTCCGTCCGGGGAGCTGTTTTTT; V: TRBV3-1/TRBV3-2; D: .; J: TRBJ2-2; size: .
CDR3: CATSSHWTGAFF; DNA: TGTGCCACCAGCAGCCACTGGACAGGAGCTTTCTTT; V: TRBV15; D: TRBD1; J: TRBJ1-1; size: .
CDR3: CASSAYSGRVLTDTQYF; DNA: TGTGCCAGCAGCGCCTATTCTGGCAGGGTCCTCACAGATACGCAGTATTTT; V: TRBV9; D: .; J: TRBJ2-3; size: once
CDR3: CASSQGDRPTYEQYF; DNA: TGCGCCAGCAGCCAAGGGGACAGGCCCACCTACGAGCAGTACTTC; V: TRBV4-3; D: TRBD1; J: TRBJ2-7; size: .
CDR3: CASSLNPRGRETQYF; DNA: TGCGCCAGCAGCTTGAATCCCAGGGGTAGAGAGACCCAGTACTTC; V: TRBV5-1; D: .; J: TRBJ2-5; size: .
CDR3: CASSLGAGGGTGELFF; DNA: TGTGCCAGCAGCTTAGGGGCGGGGGGCGGCACCGGGGAGCTGTTTTTT; V: TRBV7-8; D: TRBD2; J: TRBJ2-2; size: .
CDR3: CASSFNRGEETQYF; DNA: TGTGCCAGCAGTTTCAACAGGGGGGAAGAGACCCAGTACTTC; V: TRBV27; D: TRBD1; J: TRBJ2-5; size: .
CDR3: CASSRGQGRLENIQYF; DNA: TGTGCCAGCAGCCGCGGACAGGGCCGATTGGAAAACATTCAGTACTTC; V: TRBV11-1; D: TRBD1; J: TRBJ2-4; size: few
CDR3: CASNPQRENTGELFF; DNA: TGTGCCAGCAACCCCCAGCGGGAGAACACCGGGGAGCTGTTTTTT; V: TRBV9; D: TRBD2; J: TRBJ2-2; size: .
CDR3: CASSLAALASGVEQYF; DNA: TGTGCCAGCAGCTTAGCCGCCTTGGCTAGCGGGGTCGAGCAGTACTTC; V: TRBV7-6; D: TRBD2; J: TRBJ2-7; size: .
CDR3: CASSLFGGPAYEQYF; DNA: TGTGCCAGCAGTTTATTTGGCGGGCCGGCCTACGAGCAGTACTTC; V: TRBV28; D: .; J: TRBJ2-7; size: .
CDR3: CASTKGLNTGELFF; DNA: TGTGCCAGCACGAAGGGACTCAACACCGGGGAGCTGTTTTTT; V: TRBV2; D: .; J: TRBJ2-2; size: .
CDR3: CASSPGQGAGANVLTF; DNA: TGTGCCAGCAGTCCGGGACAGGGGGCAGGGGCCAACGTCCTGACTTTC; V: TRBV28; D: TRBD1; J: TRBJ2-6; size: .
CDR3: CASSHGGNQPQHF; DNA: TGTGCCAGCAGCCACGGGGGGAATCAGCCCCAGCATTTT; V: TRBV6-5; D: .; J: TRBJ1-5; size: .
CDR3: CASNPRTASYNEQFF; DNA: TGTGCCAGCAACCCCAGGACAGCCTCCTACAATGAGCAGTTCTTC; V: TRBV13; D: .; J: TRBJ2-1; size: .
CDR3: CASSPPGQGYEQYF; DNA: TGCGCCAGCAGCCCGCCGGGACAGGGATACGAGCAGTACTTC; V: TRBV5-1; D: TRBD1; J: TRBJ2-7; size: .
CDR3: CAISEGRDNSPLHF; DNA: TGTGCCATCAGTGAAGGCAGGGATAATTCACCCCTCCACTTT; V: TRBV10-3; D: .; J: TRBJ1-6; size: .
CDR3: CASSPRPAAQETQYF; DNA: TGTGCCAGCAGCCCCCGTCCGGCGGCCCAAGAGACCCAGTACTTC; V: TRBV7-6; D: .; J: TRBJ2-5; size: .